The clone carrying this TCR beta chain was recorded many times. This record belongs to a study of neurological immune-mediated disorders. Study at large: Of the approximately 34 patients who had multiple sclerosis, approximately 31 had the relapsing-remitting form and 3 had the secondary progressive form.

TCRdb re-called the 5' RACE reads with MiXCR, one entry per CDR3 protein. The sample has approximately 70,000 distinct CDR3 sequences, around 3.9% seen once; the top ten hold approximately 1.3%. This TCR derives from a man aged 30 to 45 with multiple sclerosis. The sequencing sample was made of PBMCs.

In nucleotides, the CDR3 is TGTGCCAGCAGCTTAGCAGGGGAGCAGTACTTC. This translates into CASSLAGEQYF. This sequence joins TRBV7-8 and TRBJ2-7; no definite D call. V was cut by 0 bases and J by 7 bases, with 4 bases left in between. This CDR3 is built from 11 residues. From germline, CDR1 is SGHVS and CDR2 FQNEAQ.